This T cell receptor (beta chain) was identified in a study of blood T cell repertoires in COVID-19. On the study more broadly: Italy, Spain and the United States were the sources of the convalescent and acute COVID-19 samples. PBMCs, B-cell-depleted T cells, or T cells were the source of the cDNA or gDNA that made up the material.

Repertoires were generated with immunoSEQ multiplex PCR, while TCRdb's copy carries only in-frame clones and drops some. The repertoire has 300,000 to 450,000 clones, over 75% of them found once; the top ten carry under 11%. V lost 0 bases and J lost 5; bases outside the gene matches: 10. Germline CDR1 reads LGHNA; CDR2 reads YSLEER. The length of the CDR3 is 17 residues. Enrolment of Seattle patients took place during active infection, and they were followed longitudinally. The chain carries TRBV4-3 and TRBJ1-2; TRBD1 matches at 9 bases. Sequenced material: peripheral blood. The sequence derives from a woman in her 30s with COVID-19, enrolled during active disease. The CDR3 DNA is TGCGCCAGCAGCCAAGATGCGGGACAGGGAGGACTTTATGGCTACACCTTC. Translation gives CASSQDAGQGGLYGYTF.